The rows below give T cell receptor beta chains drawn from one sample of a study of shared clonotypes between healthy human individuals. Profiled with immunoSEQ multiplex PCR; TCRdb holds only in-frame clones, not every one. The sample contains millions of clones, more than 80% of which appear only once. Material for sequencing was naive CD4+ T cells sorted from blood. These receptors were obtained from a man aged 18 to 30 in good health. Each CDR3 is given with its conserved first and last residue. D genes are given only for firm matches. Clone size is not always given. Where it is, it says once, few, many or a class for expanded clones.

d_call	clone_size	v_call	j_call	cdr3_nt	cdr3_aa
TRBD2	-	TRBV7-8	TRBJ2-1	TGTGCCAGACGCGGTGGGACTAGCGGGAGCGGGGGCTCCTACAATGAGCAGTTCTTC	CARRGGTSGSGGSYNEQFF
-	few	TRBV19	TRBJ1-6	TGTGCCAGTAGTATGGGCAGGGCGGATAATTCACCCCTCCACTTT	CASSMGRADNSPLHF
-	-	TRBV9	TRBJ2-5	TGTGCCAGCAGCGTAGCCGAGGGTCACGAGACCCAGTACTTC	CASSVAEGHETQYF
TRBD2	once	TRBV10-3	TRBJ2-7	TGTGCCATCAGTGGACTAGCGGCAAGCTCCTACGAGCAGTACTTC	CAISGLAASSYEQYF
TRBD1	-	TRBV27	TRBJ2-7	TGTGCCAGCAGTCCCCGGGACAGGCAATACGAGCAGTACTTC	CASSPRDRQYEQYF
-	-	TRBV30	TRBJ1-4	TGTGCCTGGAGTTTAGGGAACAATGAAAAACTGTTTTTT	CAWSLGNNEKLFF
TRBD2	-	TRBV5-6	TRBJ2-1	TGTGCCAGCAGCTCGCTGGGACTAGCGAGCTCCAATGAGCAGTTCTTC	CASSSLGLASSNEQFF
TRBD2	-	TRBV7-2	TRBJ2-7	TGTGCCAGCAGCTTGGCGGGAGTAACCTACGAGCAGTACTTC	CASSLAGVTYEQYF
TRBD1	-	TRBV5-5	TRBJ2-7	TGTGCCAGCAGCTGGACAGGGGGAATAACCTACGAGCAGTACTTC	CASSWTGGITYEQYF
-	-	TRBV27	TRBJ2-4	TGTGCCAGCCGACAGGTCGGCATTCAGTACTTC	CASRQVGIQYF
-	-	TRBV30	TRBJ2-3	TGTGCCTGGAGTTTCCCGGGAAAGCTTGATACGCAGTATTTT	CAWSFPGKLDTQYF
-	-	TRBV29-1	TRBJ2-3	TGCAGCGTTCAGTCTCGTATGATGGATACGCAGTATTTT	CSVQSRMMDTQYF
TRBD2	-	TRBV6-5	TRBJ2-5	TGTGCCAGCAGTTCGCGACTAGCGGGGGGTCTCCTGGAGCAGTACTTC	CASSSRLAGGLLEQYF
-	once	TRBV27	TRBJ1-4	TGTGCCAGCAGTCCCGGAGGGTTATTTAATGAAAAACTGTTTTTT	CASSPGGLFNEKLFF
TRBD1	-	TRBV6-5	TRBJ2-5	TGTGCCAGCAGTTACGCAGGGGGCGGAGGGGAGACCCAGTACTTC	CASSYAGGGGETQYF
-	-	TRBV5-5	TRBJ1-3	TGTGCCAGCAGCCCGGGGGGTAAATCTGGAAACACCATATATTTT	CASSPGGKSGNTIYF
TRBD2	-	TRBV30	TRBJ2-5	TGTGCCTGGAGTGTCTCCCGGACTAGCTTACAAGAGACCCAGTACTTC	CAWSVSRTSLQETQYF
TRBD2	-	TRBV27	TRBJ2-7	TGTGCCAGCAGTTTACCAGCGGGGCGGGAGGTGGGCTACGAGCAGTACTTC	CASSLPAGREVGYEQYF
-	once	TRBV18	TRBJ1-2	TGTGCCAGCTCACCTCGCCCCGGGGAGAATGGCTACACCTTC	CASSPRPGENGYTF
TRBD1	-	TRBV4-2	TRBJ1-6	TGTGCCAGCAGCCAGAGATCAGGACAGGGGAGTTCACCCCTCCACTTT	CASSQRSGQGSSPLHF
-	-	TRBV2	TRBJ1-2	TGTGCCAGCACGGGGGATAAAACCCACTATGGCTACACCTTC	CASTGDKTHYGYTF
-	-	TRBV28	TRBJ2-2	TGTGCCAGCAGTCCGAATACCGGGGAGCTGTTTTTT	CASSPNTGELFF
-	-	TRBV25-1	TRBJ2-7	TGTGCCAGCAGTGAAGATAGGGGCAGCTACGAGCAGTACTTC	CASSEDRGSYEQYF
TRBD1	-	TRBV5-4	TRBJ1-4	TGTGCCAGCAGCTTGGGGCCAGGACAGGGCAAGGAAAATGAAAAACTGTTTTTT	CASSLGPGQGKENEKLFF
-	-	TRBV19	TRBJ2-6	TGTGCCAGTAGCCTTCAGGGTCTTGGGGCCAACGTCCTGACTTTC	CASSLQGLGANVLTF
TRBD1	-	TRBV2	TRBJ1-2	TGTGCCAGCAGGGGGGACAGTGGGGTCTATGGCTACACCTTC	CASRGDSGVYGYTF